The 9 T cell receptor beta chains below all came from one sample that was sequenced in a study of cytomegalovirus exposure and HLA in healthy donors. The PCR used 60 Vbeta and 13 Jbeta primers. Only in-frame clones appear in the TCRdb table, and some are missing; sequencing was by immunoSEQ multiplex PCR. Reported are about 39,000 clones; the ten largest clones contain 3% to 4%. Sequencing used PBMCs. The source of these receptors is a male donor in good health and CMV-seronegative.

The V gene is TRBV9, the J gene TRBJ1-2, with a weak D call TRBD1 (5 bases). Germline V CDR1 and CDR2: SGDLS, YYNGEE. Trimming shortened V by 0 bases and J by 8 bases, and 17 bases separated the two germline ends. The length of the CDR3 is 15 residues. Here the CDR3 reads CASSVEDRPPWGYTF. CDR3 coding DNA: TGTGCCAGCAGCGTAGAAGACAGACCTCCATGGGGCTACACCTTC. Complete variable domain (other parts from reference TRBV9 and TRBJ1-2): DSGVTQTPKHLITATGQRVTLRCSPRSGDLSVYWYQQSLDQGLQFLIQYYNGEERAKGNILERFSAQQFPDLHSELNLSSLELGDSALYFCASSVEDRPPWGYTFGSGTRLTVV.

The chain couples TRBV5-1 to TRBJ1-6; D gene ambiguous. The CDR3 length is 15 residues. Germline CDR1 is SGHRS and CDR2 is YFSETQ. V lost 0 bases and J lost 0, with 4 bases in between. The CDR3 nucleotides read TGCGCCAGCAGCTTGGACAGCTCCTATAATTCACCCCTCCACTTT. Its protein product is CASSLDSSYNSPLHF.

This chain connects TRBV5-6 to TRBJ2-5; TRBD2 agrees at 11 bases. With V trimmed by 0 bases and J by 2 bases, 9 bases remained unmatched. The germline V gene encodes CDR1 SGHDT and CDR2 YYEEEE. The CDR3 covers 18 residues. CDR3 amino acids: CASSLERIAGGRQETQYF. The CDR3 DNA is TGTGCCAGCAGCTTGGAAAGGATAGCGGGGGGGAGGCAAGAGACCCAGTACTTC.

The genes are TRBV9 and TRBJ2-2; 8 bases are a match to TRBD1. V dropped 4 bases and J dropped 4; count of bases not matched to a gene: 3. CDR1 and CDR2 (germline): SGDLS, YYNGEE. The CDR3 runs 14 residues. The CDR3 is CASSRGQGTGELFF. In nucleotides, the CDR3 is TGTGCCAGCAGCCGTGGACAGGGCACCGGGGAGCTGTTTTTT.

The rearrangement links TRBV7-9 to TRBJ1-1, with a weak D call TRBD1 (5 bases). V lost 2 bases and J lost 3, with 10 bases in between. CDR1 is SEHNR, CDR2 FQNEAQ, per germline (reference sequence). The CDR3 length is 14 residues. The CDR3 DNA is TGTGCCAGCAGCTTACGGGGGGGGGACACTGAAGCTTTCTTT. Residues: CASSLRGGDTEAFF.

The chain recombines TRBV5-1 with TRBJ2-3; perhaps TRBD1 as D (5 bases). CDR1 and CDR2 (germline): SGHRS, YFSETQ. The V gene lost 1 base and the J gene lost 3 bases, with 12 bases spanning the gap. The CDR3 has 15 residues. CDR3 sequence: CASSLSGRETDTQYF. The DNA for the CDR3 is TGCGCCAGCAGCTTGTCTGGCAGGGAAACAGATACGCAGTATTTT.

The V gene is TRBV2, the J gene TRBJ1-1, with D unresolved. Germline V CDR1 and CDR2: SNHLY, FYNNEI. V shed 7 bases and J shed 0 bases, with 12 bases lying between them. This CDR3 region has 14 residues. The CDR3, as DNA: TGTGCCAGCAAGACCGACTCTGTGAACACTGAAGCTTTCTTT. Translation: CASKTDSVNTEAFF. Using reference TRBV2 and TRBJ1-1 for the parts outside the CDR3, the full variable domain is EPEVTQTPSHQVTQMGQEVILRCVPISNHLYFYWYRQILGQKVEFLVSFYNNEISEKSEIFDDQFSVERPDGSNFTLKIRSTKLEDSAMYFCASKTDSVNTEAFFGQGTRLTVV.

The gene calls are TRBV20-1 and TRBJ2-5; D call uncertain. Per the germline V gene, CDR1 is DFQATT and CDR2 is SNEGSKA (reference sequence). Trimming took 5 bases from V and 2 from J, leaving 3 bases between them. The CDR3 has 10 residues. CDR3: CSASQETQYF. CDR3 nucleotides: TGCAGTGCTTCTCAAGAGACCCAGTACTTC.

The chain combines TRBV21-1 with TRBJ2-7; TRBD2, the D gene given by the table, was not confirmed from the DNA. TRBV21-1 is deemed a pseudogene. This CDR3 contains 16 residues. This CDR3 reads CASEGRGRGISYEQYF. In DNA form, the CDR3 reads TGTGCCAGCGAGGGGAGGGGTCGCGGGATAAGCTACGAGCAGTACTTC.